The 17 T cell receptor beta chains below all came from one sample that was sequenced in a study of beta chain features in type 1 diabetes. The investigators reverse transcribed all of the isolated RNA, so they sequenced expressed TCRB transcripts. Sequencing used immunoSEQ multiplex PCR; TCRdb keeps in-frame clones, though not all of them. The sample includes around 500,000 clones, 25% to 35% of them seen just once. Material: naive CD4+ T cells from blood. The receptors were gathered from a young man in good health.

The chain links TRBV9 to TRBJ2-2; D is undetermined. CDR3 size: 16 residues. The V end was cut by 1 base, the J end by 4 bases, with 14 bases between. Germline V CDR1 and CDR2: SGDLS, YYNGEE. CDR3 residues: CASSVRKRGGTGELFF. The CDR3 nucleotides read TGTGCCAGCAGCGTACGAAAGCGTGGTGGCACCGGGGAGCTGTTTTTT. The full variable domain, in which reference TRBV9 and TRBJ2-2 provide the parts outside the CDR3, is DSGVTQTPKHLITATGQRVTLRCSPRSGDLSVYWYQQSLDQGLQFLIQYYNGEERAKGNILERFSAQQFPDLHSELNLSSLELGDSALYFCASSVRKRGGTGELFFGEGSRLTVL.

The V gene is TRBV5-6, the J gene TRBJ2-4; TRBD1 or TRBD2 may be the D gene (5 bases each). Germline V gives CDR1 SGHDT, CDR2 YYEEEE. V lost 3 bases to trimming and J lost 9 bases, with 16 bases between them. The CDR3 loop spans 14 amino acids. The chain's CDR3 is CASSYRDLWSIQYF. CDR3 DNA: TGTGCCAGCAGCTACCGGGACCTGTGGAGCATTCAGTACTTC.

J is TRBJ2-2 and V is TRBV7-3; the D gene is possibly TRBD2 (6 bases). CDR3 length equals 16 residues. Between the trimmed V and J ends, which lost 4 bases and 1 base, there was a span of 13 bases. The V gene's germline CDR1 is SGHTA and CDR2 FQGTGA. The CDR3 DNA reads as TGTGCCAGCAGCTCCCACGGGGGAGGGAACACCGGGGAGCTGTTTTTT. It specifies CASSSHGGGNTGELFF.

In its sample, this clone was seen once. V is TRBV5-1 and J is TRBJ2-3; 8 nucleotides match TRBD2. Germline V gene lookup returns CDR1 SGHRS and CDR2 YFSETQ. The CDR3 length is 15 residues. The trim removed 4 bases at V and 2 bases at J, leaving 6 bases unmatched. The CDR3 loop is CASSVGTRDTDTQYF. The CDR3, as DNA: TGCGCCAGCAGCGTGGGGACTAGAGACACAGATACGCAGTATTTT.

CDR3 sequence reads: CASSSHRDRGIEPQHF. Here the CDR3 DNA reads TGTGCCAGCAGCTCCCACCGGGACAGGGGTATAGAGCCCCAGCATTTT. The chain uses TRBV7-9 and TRBJ1-5; 10 bases are a match to TRBD1. The CDR3 consists of 16 residues. Germline V lookup: CDR1 SEHNR, CDR2 FQNEAQ (reference sequence). Germline trimming cut 4 bases from V and 8 bases from J; bases unmatched to any gene: 11.

The rearrangement uses TRBV25-1 and TRBJ2-1, with D possibly matching TRBD2 (6 bases). V lost 1 base and J 0 bases, leaving 10 bases between the germline ends. This CDR3 comprises 16 residues. Per the germline V gene, CDR1 is MGHDK and CDR2 is SYGVNS. The CDR3 here is CASSEFRGVSYNEQFF. The CDR3, as DNA: TGTGCCAGCAGTGAATTTCGCGGGGTCTCCTACAATGAGCAGTTCTTC.

The V and J genes are TRBV4-2 and TRBJ2-3; TRBD2 aligns across 9 bases. Germline V gives CDR1 LGHNA, CDR2 YNFKEQ. The CDR3 covers 15 residues. The trim removed 4 bases at V and 11 bases at J, leaving 13 bases unmatched. The CDR3 loop is CASSPPGPATSGQYF. DNA for the CDR3: TGTGCCAGCAGCCCACCCGGTCCGGCGACTAGCGGGCAGTATTTT.

J is TRBJ2-1 and V is TRBV28; 11 bases map to TRBD1. The germline V gene has CDR1 MDHEN and CDR2 SYDVKM. The CDR3 has 16 amino acids. Trimming removed 6 bases from V and 7 bases from J; junction bases left unmatched: 11. As DNA, the CDR3 is TGTGCCAGCAGATCACCGTCAGGGACAGGGGGAAATGAGCAGTTCTTC. Its protein is CASRSPSGTGGNEQFF. Drawing the rest from reference TRBV28 and TRBJ2-1, the complete variable domain is DVKVTQSSRYLVKRTGEKVFLECVQDMDHENMFWYRQDPGLGLRLIYFSYDVKMKEKGDIPEGYSVSREKKERFSLILESASTNQTSMYLCASRSPSGTGGNEQFFGPGTRLTVL.

The V and J genes are TRBV25-1 and TRBJ1-2, with D unresolved. The CDR3 loop spans 13 amino acids. Trimming took off 11 bases at V and 2 bases at J, with 15 bases between the two ends. Germline V gives CDR1 MGHDK, CDR2 SYGVNS. The CDR3 loop is CAATPHPNYGYTF. The CDR3 nucleotides read TGTGCCGCAACGCCACATCCCAACTATGGCTACACCTTC.

The V and J genes are TRBV7-2 and TRBJ2-1, with D hard to call. The CDR3 totals 13 residues. Germline assignment: CDR1 SGHTA and CDR2 FQGNSA. The germline V and J ends were trimmed by 5 bases and 0 bases, with 5 bases remaining between them. CDR3 protein: CASSQSSYNEQFF. The DNA of the CDR3 is TGTGCCAGCAGCCAAAGCTCCTACAATGAGCAGTTCTTC.

This clone was seen a few times. This chain links TRBV7-6 with TRBJ2-7, with D tentatively TRBD1 (6 bases). V was shortened by 5 bases and J by 4 bases, with 15 bases between the two germline ends. Per the germline V gene, CDR1 is SGHVS and CDR2 is FNYEAQ. The CDR3 is made up of 14 amino acids. CDR3 DNA: TGTGCCAGCAGCCCCACCAGGGGTGAGTACGAGCAGTACTTC. The encoded protein is CASSPTRGEYEQYF.

V usage is TRBV30 and J usage is TRBJ2-4, with 7 bases aligning to TRBD1. The CDR3 length is 13 residues. The V segment lost 2 bases and the J segment 7 bases; nucleotides outside the gene matches: 5. The V gene's germline CDR1 is GTSNPN and CDR2 SVGIG (reference sequence). The CDR3 sequence: CAWSPGGTNIQYF. The CDR3 DNA reads TGTGCCTGGAGTCCAGGGGGAACGAACATTCAGTACTTC.

This chain connects TRBV7-2 to TRBJ2-1; 7 bases line up with TRBD1. This CDR3 comprises 13 residues. The germline V gene encodes CDR1 SGHTA and CDR2 FQGNSA. Trimming removed 6 bases from V and 4 bases from J; junction bases left unmatched: 3. The CDR3 DNA reads as TGTGCCAGCAGGGGGACAGTTTACAATGAGCAGTTCTTC. Protein: CASRGTVYNEQFF.

This clone appeared a few times. Other DNA sequences from this sample encode an identical CDR3 as well. The chain combines TRBV29-1 with TRBJ2-3; D is ambiguous. The germline V and J ends were trimmed by 3 bases and 2 bases, with 6 bases remaining between them. CDR3 length: 12 amino acids. The germline gives CDR1 SQVTM, CDR2 ANQGSEA. CDR3 residues: CSVDGDTDTQYF. CDR3 DNA sequence: TGCAGCGTTGACGGAGACACAGATACGCAGTATTTT.

This clone appeared a few times. The J gene is TRBJ2-3, the V gene TRBV30; D not resolved. Germline V gene lookup returns CDR1 GTSNPN and CDR2 SVGIG (reference sequence). The CDR3 has 14 residues. Trimming pared 2 bases from V and 10 bases from J, leaving 19 bases between. CDR3 DNA: TGTGCCTGGAGTAAGGACCTAACAAAGAACCCGCAGTATTTT. Its protein is CAWSKDLTKNPQYF.

There are a few counts of this clone. The CDR3 spells CATSRDYMNTEAFF. The CDR3 region has the DNA TGTGCCACCAGCAGAGATTACATGAACACTGAAGCTTTCTTT. The chain recombines TRBV15 with TRBJ1-1; D unresolved. The CDR3 is made up of 14 amino acids. V lost 0 bases and J 0 bases, leaving 5 bases between the germline ends. CDR1 is LNHNV, CDR2 YYDKDF, per germline (reference sequence). Using reference TRBV15 and TRBJ1-1 for the parts outside the CDR3, the full variable domain is DAMVIQNPRYQVTQFGKPVTLSCSQTLNHNVMYWYQQKSSQAPKLLFHYYDKDFNNEADTPDNFQSRRPNTSFCFLDIRSPGLGDTAMYLCATSRDYMNTEAFFGQGTRLTVV.

In this sample, this clone turned up a few times. J is TRBJ2-7 and V is TRBV9, with D possibly called TRBD1 or TRBD2 (5 bases each). V shed 4 bases and J shed 1 base, with 12 bases lying between them. Germline assignment: CDR1 SGDLS and CDR2 YYNGEE. The CDR3 consists of 14 residues. In DNA form, the CDR3 reads TGTGCCAGCAGCAAGGGACGGCAATCCTACGAGCAGTACTTC. Its protein is CASSKGRQSYEQYF.